Following are 11 T cell receptor beta chains from one sample sequenced in a study of cytomegalovirus exposure and HLA in healthy donors. Amplification used 60 Vbeta primers and 13 Jbeta primers. Some clones are missing from TCRdb's copy, which holds only in-frame ones; the method was immunoSEQ multiplex PCR. The sample includes 130,000 to 150,000 clones, approximately 80% of them seen just once. Sample: PBMCs. The receptors come from a female donor in good health and CMV-seronegative.

This clone was detected a few times. This sequence joins TRBV7-2 and TRBJ2-7; 10 bases match TRBD1. There are 13 residues in the CDR3. Germline loops: CDR1 SGHTA, CDR2 FQGNSA. V lost 10 bases, J lost 3 bases, and 6 bases stayed unmatched. The CDR3 spells CATSGQGFYEQYF. In DNA, the CDR3 is TGTGCCACCTCGGGACAGGGGTTCTACGAGCAGTACTTC. The full variable domain, rest sourced from reference TRBV7-2 and TRBJ2-7, is GAGVSQSPSNKVTEKGKDVELRCDPISGHTALYWYRQSLGQGLEFLIYFQGNSAPDKSGLPSDRFSAERTGGSVSTLTIQRTQQEDSAVYLCATSGQGFYEQYFGPGTRLTVT.

The chain has TRBV6-5 and TRBJ1-1; D might be TRBD1 (5 bases). Per the germline V gene, CDR1 is MNHEY and CDR2 is SVGAGI. Trimming took 0 bases from V and 0 from J, leaving 11 bases between them. The CDR3 length is 16 residues. The CDR3 region is CASSYSKKGMNTEAFF. CDR3 sequence (DNA): TGTGCCAGCAGTTACTCGAAGAAGGGGATGAACACTGAAGCTTTCTTT.

The genes are TRBV4-2 and TRBJ2-2; the D is unclear. Trimming cost V 2 bases and J 0 bases, with 7 bases left between them. The CDR3 loop spans 15 amino acids. Germline CDR1 LGHNA, CDR2 YNFKEQ. CDR3 DNA sequence: TGTGCCAGCAGCCAACCTGTTCCGAACACCGGGGAGCTGTTTTTT. It specifies CASSQPVPNTGELFF.

The V gene is TRBV7-2, the J gene TRBJ2-1, with D tentatively TRBD2 (6 bases). The germline V gene has CDR1 SGHTA and CDR2 FQGNSA. The CDR3 runs to 15 residues. Trimming took 7 bases from V and 6 from J, leaving 19 bases between them. CDR3 coding DNA: TGTGCCAGCACCACGGCAGGGACTCAGGCCAATGAGCAGTTCTTC. Encoded protein: CASTTAGTQANEQFF. The full variable domain, its missing parts supplied by reference TRBV7-2 and TRBJ2-1, is GAGVSQSPSNKVTEKGKDVELRCDPISGHTALYWYRQSLGQGLEFLIYFQGNSAPDKSGLPSDRFSAERTGGSVSTLTIQRTQQEDSAVYLCASTTAGTQANEQFFGPGTRLTVL.

Only a few counts were recorded for this clone. The chain is built from TRBV19 and TRBJ2-3; maybe TRBD1 (6 bases). Trimming took off 4 bases at V and 4 bases at J, with 9 bases between the two ends. The CDR3 is 13 amino acids. The V gene's germline CDR1 is LNHDA and CDR2 SQIVND (reference sequence). CDR3 DNA: TGTGCCAGTAGTAATGGGGGCGCAGATACGCAGTATTTT. Its protein product is CASSNGGADTQYF.

The chain carries TRBV9 and TRBJ2-7; a weak D match, TRBD2 (6 bases). The CDR3 spans 15 residues. The V and J ends lost 4 bases and 1 base respectively, with 15 bases between them. Germline lookup yields CDR1 SGDLS and CDR2 YYNGEE. CDR3 nucleotide sequence: TGTGCCAGCAGCTTACAGGAGGGATTTTCCTACGAGCAGTACTTC. Translation gives CASSLQEGFSYEQYF.

This clone has just a few counts. The chain recombines TRBV29-1 with TRBJ2-7; TRBD1 is a possible D gene (5 bases). V lost 7 bases, J lost 0 bases, and 25 bases lay in between. Germline lookup yields CDR1 SQVTM and CDR2 ANQGSEA. The CDR3 extends over 17 amino acids. The CDR3 spells CSATIQTAPDHSYEQYF. The CDR3 coding sequence is TGCAGCGCTACTATACAGACAGCCCCGGATCACTCCTACGAGCAGTACTTC.

This clone was seen only once. The rearrangement uses TRBV7-8 and TRBJ1-3, with D possibly TRBD1 on 6 matching bases. Germline V gene lookup returns CDR1 SGHVS and CDR2 FQNEAQ. The CDR3 is made up of 15 amino acids. V lost 3 bases to trimming and J lost 9 bases, with 18 bases between them. DNA of the CDR3: TGTGCCAGCAGCTTCACGTCGACAGGAAAGGGCACCATATATTTT. Protein sequence: CASSFTSTGKGTIYF.

This clone is a singleton in its sample. CDR3 DNA: TGCGCCAGCAGCTTGGGACAGGGGAATAATGAAAAACTGTTTTTT. The encoded protein is CASSLGQGNNEKLFF. This sequence joins TRBV5-1 and TRBJ1-4; TRBD1 matches 8 bases. The ends lost 0 bases at V and 4 bases at J; junction bases unmatched: 2. This CDR3 region has 15 residues. The germline V gene encodes CDR1 SGHRS and CDR2 YFSETQ.

V gene TRBV27 combines with J gene TRBJ2-7; 10 bases fit TRBD2. V trimming: 6 bases; J trimming: 6 bases; junction bases outside the gene matches: 8. The CDR3 is 14 amino acids. Germline lookup yields CDR1 MNHEY and CDR2 SMNVEV (reference sequence). CDR3: CASRFLAGDREQYF. In nucleotides, the CDR3 is TGTGCCAGCAGGTTTCTAGCGGGAGATCGCGAGCAGTACTTC.

This chain's CDR3 is CASSLFPAGPYEQYF. The CDR3 region has the DNA TGTGCCAGCAGTTTATTCCCAGCAGGTCCCTACGAGCAGTACTTC. This chain links TRBV27 with TRBJ2-7; D is ambiguous. Germline V gives CDR1 MNHEY, CDR2 SMNVEV (reference sequence). CDR3 length: 15 residues. V was shortened by 1 base and J by 2 bases, with 12 bases between the two germline ends.